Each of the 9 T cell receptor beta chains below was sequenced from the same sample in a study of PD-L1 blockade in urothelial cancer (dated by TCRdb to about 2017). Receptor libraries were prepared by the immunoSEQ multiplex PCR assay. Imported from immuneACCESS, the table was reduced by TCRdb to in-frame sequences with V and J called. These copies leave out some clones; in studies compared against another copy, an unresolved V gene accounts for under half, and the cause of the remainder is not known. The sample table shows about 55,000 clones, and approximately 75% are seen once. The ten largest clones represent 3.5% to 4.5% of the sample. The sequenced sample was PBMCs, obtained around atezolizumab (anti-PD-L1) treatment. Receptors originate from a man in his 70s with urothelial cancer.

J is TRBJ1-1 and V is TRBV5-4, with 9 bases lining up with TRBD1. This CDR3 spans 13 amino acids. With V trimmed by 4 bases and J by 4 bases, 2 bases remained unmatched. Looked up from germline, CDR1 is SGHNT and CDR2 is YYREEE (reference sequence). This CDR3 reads CASSRTGVTEAFF. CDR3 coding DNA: TGTGCCAGCAGCCGGACAGGGGTCACTGAAGCTTTCTTT.

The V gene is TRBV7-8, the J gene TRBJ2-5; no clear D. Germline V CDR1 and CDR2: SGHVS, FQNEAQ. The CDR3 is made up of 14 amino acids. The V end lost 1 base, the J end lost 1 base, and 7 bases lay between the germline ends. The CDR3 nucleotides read TGTGCCAGCAGCTTAGTGCGGCTCCAAGAGACCCAGTACTTC. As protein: CASSLVRLQETQYF.

CDR3 coding DNA: TGTGCCAGCAGCGTAGACCTGACAGGGGGCACGGGTGAGCAGTTCTTC. Its translation is CASSVDLTGGTGEQFF. The genes are TRBV9 and TRBJ2-1, with 10 nucleotides matching TRBD1. Germline V gene sequence: CDR1 SGDLS, CDR2 YYNGEE. J was trimmed by 9 bases and V by 0 bases; bases with no gene match: 9. This CDR3 is built from 16 residues.

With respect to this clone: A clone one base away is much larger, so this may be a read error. CDR3 coding DNA: TGTGCCAGCAGCTTGGACGAGGACTATGGCTACACCTTC. Its protein product is CASSLDEDYGYTF. V gene TRBV5-4 combines with J gene TRBJ1-2; D ambiguous. Trimming left V 0 bases short and J 3 bases short, with 6 bases between. This CDR3 region has 13 residues. The germline CDR1 and CDR2 sequences are SGHNT and YYREEE (reference sequence).

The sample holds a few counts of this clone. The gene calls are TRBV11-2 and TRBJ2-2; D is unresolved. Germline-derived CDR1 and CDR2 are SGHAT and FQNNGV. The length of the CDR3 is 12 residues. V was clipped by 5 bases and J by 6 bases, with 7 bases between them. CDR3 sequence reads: CASSHSPGELFF. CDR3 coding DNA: TGTGCCAGCAGCCACTCCCCCGGGGAGCTGTTTTTT.

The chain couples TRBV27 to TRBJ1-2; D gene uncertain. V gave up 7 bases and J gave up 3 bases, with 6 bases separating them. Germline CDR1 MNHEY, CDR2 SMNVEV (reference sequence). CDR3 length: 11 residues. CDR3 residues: CASIEDYGYTF. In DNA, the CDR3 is TGTGCCAGCATCGAGGACTATGGCTACACCTTC.

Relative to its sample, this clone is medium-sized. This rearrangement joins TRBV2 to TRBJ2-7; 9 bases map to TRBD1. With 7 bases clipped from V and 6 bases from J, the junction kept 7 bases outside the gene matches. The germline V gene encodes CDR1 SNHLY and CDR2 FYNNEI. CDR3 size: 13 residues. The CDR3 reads CASTRQGVGEQYF. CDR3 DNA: TGTGCCAGCACCCGACAGGGGGTAGGCGAGCAGTACTTC.

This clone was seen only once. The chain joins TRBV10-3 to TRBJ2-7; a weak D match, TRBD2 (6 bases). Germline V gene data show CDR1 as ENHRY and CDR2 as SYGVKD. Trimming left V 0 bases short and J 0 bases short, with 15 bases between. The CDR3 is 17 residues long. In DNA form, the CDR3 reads TGTGCCATCAGTGAGTCGTCGAGCGGGTCGACCTCCTACGAGCAGTACTTC. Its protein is CAISESSSGSTSYEQYF.

The CDR3 nucleotides read TGTGCCAGCAGCGTAGCCGGGACAGGGCTGACCACCGGGGAGCTGTTTTTT. Translated, it gives CASSVAGTGLTTGELFF. The chain combines TRBV9 with TRBJ2-2, with 9 bases identical to TRBD1. V shed 0 bases and J 4 bases; nucleotides not matched to a gene: 7. In germline, CDR1 is SGDLS, CDR2 YYNGEE. This CDR3 has 17 residues. The full variable domain, rest sourced from reference TRBV9 and TRBJ2-2, is DSGVTQTPKHLITATGQRVTLRCSPRSGDLSVYWYQQSLDQGLQFLIQYYNGEERAKGNILERFSAQQFPDLHSELNLSSLELGDSALYFCASSVAGTGLTTGELFFGEGSRLTVL.